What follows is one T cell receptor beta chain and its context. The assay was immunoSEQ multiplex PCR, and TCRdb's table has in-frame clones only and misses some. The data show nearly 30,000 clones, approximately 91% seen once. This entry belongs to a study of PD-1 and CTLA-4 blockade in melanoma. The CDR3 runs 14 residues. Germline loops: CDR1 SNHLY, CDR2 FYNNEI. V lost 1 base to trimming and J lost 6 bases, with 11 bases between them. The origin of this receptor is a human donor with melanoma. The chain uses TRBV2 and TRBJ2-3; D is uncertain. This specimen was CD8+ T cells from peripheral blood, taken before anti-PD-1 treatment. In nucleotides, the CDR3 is TGTGCCAGCAGTGAAGGGTTAGAAGTGGATACGCAGTATTTT. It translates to CASSEGLEVDTQYF.